The present T cell receptor (beta chain) was sequenced within a study of T cell repertoires in cytomegalovirus infection. Using its own MiXCR run on the reads, TCRdb lists one record per CDR3 protein. This sample has a few hundred thousand distinct CDR3 sequences, with approximately 40% found just once. Concerning this clonotype: Its antigen is unidentified.

Study findings and constraints: The study identified carriers of CMV plus the relevant HLA from cumulative public TCR beta family frequency.

Trimming shortened V by 5 bases and J by 1 base, and 10 bases separated the two germline ends. The CDR3 loop spans 14 amino acids. The sample was cultured PBMCs, taken from culture after CMV antigen stimulation. The rearrangement joins TRBV12-3 or TRBV12-4 to TRBJ2-3, with unresolved D. This TCR came from a human donor in good health (CMV status not recorded). Some clones in this sample may be carry-over from other donors' samples. The CDR3 sequence: CASSGVEGTDTQYF. The CDR3 DNA reads TGTGCCAGCAGTGGGGTTGAGGGCACAGATACGCAGTATTTT.